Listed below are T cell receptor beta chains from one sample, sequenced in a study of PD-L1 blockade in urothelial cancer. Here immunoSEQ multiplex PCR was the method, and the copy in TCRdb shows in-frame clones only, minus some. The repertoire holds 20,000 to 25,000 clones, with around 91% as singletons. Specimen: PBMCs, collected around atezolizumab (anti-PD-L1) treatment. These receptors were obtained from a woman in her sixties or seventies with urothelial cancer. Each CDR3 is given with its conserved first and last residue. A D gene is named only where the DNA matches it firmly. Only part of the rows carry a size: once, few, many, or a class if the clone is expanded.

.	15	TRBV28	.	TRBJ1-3	CASSSGQRSGNTIYF	TGTGCCAGCAGTTCAGGACAGCGATCTGGAAACACCATATATTTT
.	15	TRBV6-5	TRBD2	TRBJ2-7	CASRSLAGNSYEQYF	TGTGCCAGCAGGTCACTAGCGGGGAACTCCTACGAGCAGTACTTC
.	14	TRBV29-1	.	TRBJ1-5	CSALEQDGNQPQHF	TGCAGCGCCCTAGAACAAGATGGCAATCAGCCCCAGCATTTT
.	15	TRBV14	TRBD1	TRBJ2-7	CASSQRGQRTYEQYF	TGTGCCAGCAGCCAGAGGGGGCAAAGAACCTACGAGCAGTACTTC
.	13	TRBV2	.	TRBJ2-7	CASRVTSAYEQYF	TGTGCCAGCAGGGTGACTAGTGCCTACGAGCAGTACTTC
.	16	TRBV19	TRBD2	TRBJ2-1	CASSFSLSGAYNEQFF	TGTGCCAGTAGTTTCTCCCTTAGCGGGGCGTACAATGAGCAGTTCTTC
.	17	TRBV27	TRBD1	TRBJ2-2	CASSLLSGTGVAGELFF	TGTGCCAGCAGTCTCCTCTCCGGGACAGGGGTCGCCGGGGAGCTGTTTTTT
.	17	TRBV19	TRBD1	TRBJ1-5	CASSIVGRRGSGQPQHF	TGTGCCAGTAGTATAGTCGGGCGCAGGGGGAGTGGGCAGCCCCAGCATTTT
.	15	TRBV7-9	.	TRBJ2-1	CASSFRLASGNEQFF	TGTGCCAGCAGCTTTCGGCTAGCGTCAGGCAATGAGCAGTTCTTC
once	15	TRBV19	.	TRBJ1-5	CASSIDSYSNQPQHF	TGTGCCAGTAGTATCGACAGTTATAGCAATCAGCCCCAGCATTTT
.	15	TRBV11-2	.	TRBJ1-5	CASSWGGETNQPQHF	TGTGCCAGCAGCTGGGGAGGGGAGACCAATCAGCCCCAGCATTTT
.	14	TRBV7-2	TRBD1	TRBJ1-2	CASSINRGIYGYTF	TGTGCCAGCAGCATCAACAGGGGGATCTATGGCTACACCTTC
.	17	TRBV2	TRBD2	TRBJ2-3	CASSEGWGRASTDTQYF	TGTGCCAGCAGTGAAGGTTGGGGGAGGGCGAGCACAGATACGCAGTATTTT
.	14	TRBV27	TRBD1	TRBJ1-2	CASSSAGQGEGYTF	TGTGCCAGCAGTTCGGCCGGACAGGGAGAAGGCTACACCTTC